Listed here are 16 T cell receptor beta chains from one sample, sequenced in a study of identical twins. TCRdb recomputed calls from the 5' RACE reads with MiXCR, one row per CDR3 protein. The table records about 530,000 distinct CDR3 sequences, about 16% of them present only once. These data were also filed under a second study, of yellow fever vaccine responses in identical twins.

Sequenced sample: CD4+ T cells sorted from blood. The receptor source for this set is a woman aged 18-30 years in good health.

This chain links TRBV18 with TRBJ2-3; 8 nucleotides agree with TRBD2. CDR3 size: 15 residues. The ends lost 4 bases at V and 2 bases at J; junction bases unmatched: 5. Per the germline V gene, CDR1 is KGHSH and CDR2 is LQKENI. The CDR3 sequence is CASSRGGSVTDTQYF. DNA of the CDR3: TGTGCCAGCTCACGCGGGGGGAGCGTCACAGATACGCAGTATTTT.

The V gene is TRBV29-1, the J gene TRBJ2-4, with D tentatively TRBD2 (5 bases). CDR3 length: 13 amino acids. The V end was cut by 8 bases, the J end by 0 bases, with 11 bases between. Germline CDR1 and CDR2: SQVTM and ANQGSEA. The CDR3 DNA is TGCAGCATAATAGGAGGAGCCAAAAACATTCAGTACTTC. Its translation: CSIIGGAKNIQYF.

CDR3 bases: TGTGCCAGCAGCTTAGCCCCCGGGACTAGCGGCAATGAGCAGTTCTTC. Encoded protein: CASSLAPGTSGNEQFF. The V and J genes are TRBV7-9 and TRBJ2-1; TRBD2 aligns across 11 bases. Germline V gene lookup returns CDR1 SEHNR and CDR2 FQNEAQ (reference sequence). With V trimmed by 0 bases and J by 6 bases, 4 bases remained unmatched. The CDR3 is 16 residues long.

The chain employs TRBV7-9 and TRBJ1-2, with 10 bases lining up with TRBD1. Trimming removed 4 bases from V and 3 bases from J; junction bases left unmatched: 11. This CDR3 has 17 amino acids. In germline, CDR1 is SEHNR, CDR2 FQNEAQ (reference sequence). CDR3 region: CASSSPGTGVRDYGYTF. The CDR3 bases are TGTGCCAGCAGCTCGCCCGGGACAGGGGTTAGGGACTATGGCTACACCTTC.

The chain uses TRBV19 and TRBJ2-4; TRBD1 matches 10 bases. The J segment lost 7 bases and the V segment lost 7 bases, leaving 4 bases of the junction unmatched. CDR1 is LNHDA, CDR2 SQIVND, per germline (reference sequence). The CDR3 is 13 residues long. CDR3 region: CASTTGGRNIQYF. In DNA form, the CDR3 reads TGTGCCAGTACGACAGGGGGCCGGAACATTCAGTACTTC. The variable domain in full, with the rest retrieved from reference TRBV19 and TRBJ2-4, is DGGITQSPKYLFRKEGQNVTLSCEQNLNHDAMYWYRQDPGQGLRLIYYSQIVNDFQKGDIAEGYSVSREKKESFPLTVTSAQKNPTAFYLCASTTGGRNIQYFGAGTRLSVL.

This clonotype was detected only a few times. The V call is TRBV7-2, the J call TRBJ1-5; D might be TRBD1 (6 bases). Germline loops: CDR1 SGHTA, CDR2 FQGNSA. The CDR3 contains 14 residues. Trimming took off 4 bases at V and 9 bases at J, with 16 bases between the two ends. The CDR3 spells CASSYTGMEGPQHF. CDR3 coding DNA: TGTGCCAGCAGCTATACAGGGATGGAGGGGCCCCAGCATTTT. Variable domain in full (rest from reference TRBV7-2 and TRBJ1-5): GAGVSQSPSNKVTEKGKDVELRCDPISGHTALYWYRQSLGQGLEFLIYFQGNSAPDKSGLPSDRFSAERTGGSVSTLTIQRTQQEDSAVYLCASSYTGMEGPQHFGDGTRLSIL.

In this sample, this clonotype turned up a few times. The chain recombines TRBV12-3 or TRBV12-4 with TRBJ2-1; the match to TRBD2 covers 10 bases. The V gene end was trimmed by 5 bases and the J gene end by 6 bases; junction bases not matched to a gene: 4. The CDR3 covers 14 residues. As DNA, the CDR3 is TGTGCCAGCAGTCGGAGCGGGAGGGCCAATGAGCAGTTCTTC. It codes for CASSRSGRANEQFF.

This clonotype has just a few counts. The chain employs TRBV3-1 and TRBJ2-1, with a tentative D call TRBD1 (6 bases). The CDR3 sequence is 15 residues long. CDR1 and CDR2 (germline): LGHDT, YNNKEL (reference sequence). The ends were cut back, 6 bases at V and 0 bases at J, with 12 bases in the middle. The chain's CDR3 is CASRIGTPSYNEQFF. The DNA for the CDR3 is TGTGCCAGCAGAATAGGGACACCCTCCTACAATGAGCAGTTCTTC.

The rearrangement links TRBV20-1 to TRBJ2-7, with D unclear. Trimming left V 3 bases short and J 5 bases short, with 14 bases between. The CDR3 has 13 amino acids. Germline V gene lookup returns CDR1 DFQATT and CDR2 SNEGSKA (reference sequence). The DNA for the CDR3 is TGCAGTGCTAGTTGGCAGACTTTCAACGAGCAGTACTTC. Translated: CSASWQTFNEQYF.

This rearrangement joins TRBV5-8 to TRBJ1-2, with unresolved D. The CDR3 length is 15 residues. Germline lookup yields CDR1 SGHTS and CDR2 YDEGEE. With 0 bases removed from V and 5 bases from J, the gap between germline ends came to 14 bases. Written as DNA, the CDR3 is TGTGCCAGCAGCTTGGGTGCCGGTATCCAGTATGGCTACACCTTC. It is translated as CASSLGAGIQYGYTF.

The V gene is TRBV3-1, the J gene TRBJ1-2, with D possibly matching TRBD1 (5 bases). CDR3 size: 15 residues. The V gene's germline CDR1 is LGHDT and CDR2 YNNKEL (reference sequence). Trimming took 5 bases from V and 4 from J, leaving 17 bases between them. The CDR3 loop is CASSYMTVATYGYTF. In DNA, the CDR3 is TGTGCCAGCAGCTACATGACAGTAGCGACCTATGGCTACACCTTC. Drawing the rest from reference TRBV3-1 and TRBJ1-2, the complete variable domain is DTAVSQTPKYLVTQMGNDKSIKCEQNLGHDTMYWYKQDSKKFLKIMFSYNNKELIINETVPNRFSPKSPDKAHLNLHINSLELGDSAVYFCASSYMTVATYGYTFGSGTRLTVV.

This sequence joins TRBV6-1 and TRBJ2-1; TRBD2 agrees at 10 bases. Germline V gene sequence: CDR1 MNHNS, CDR2 SASEGT. With 6 bases clipped from V and 6 bases from J, the junction kept 11 bases outside the gene matches. The CDR3 contains 16 residues. In nucleotides, the CDR3 is TGTGCCAGCAGCATCAGCGGGGGGGGCCGTGTCAATGAGCAGTTCTTC. Translation: CASSISGGGRVNEQFF.

This clonotype was seen at least ten times. One junction end disagrees with the germline gene, perhaps due to a read error. V gene TRBV7-9 combines with J gene TRBJ2-5; D may be TRBD1 or TRBD2 (5 bases each). The CDR3 runs to 13 residues. From germline, CDR1 is SEHNR and CDR2 FQNEAQ (reference sequence). CDR3 in amino acids: CASSLGTQETQYF. CDR3 sequence (DNA): TGCGCCAGCAGCTTAGGGACCCAAGAGACCCAGTACTTC. The full variable domain, its missing parts supplied by reference TRBV7-9 and TRBJ2-5, is DTGVSQNPRHKITKRGQNVTFRCDPISEHNRLYWYRQTLGQGPEFLTYFQNEAQLEKSRLLSDRFSAERPKGSFSTLEIQRTEQGDSAMYLCASSLGTQETQYFGPGTRLLVL.

This clonotype came up many times. The chain has TRBV4-1 and TRBJ1-6; TRBD1 matches 8 bases. V lost 0 bases, J lost 7 bases, and 8 bases stayed unmatched. The germline gives CDR1 MGHRA, CDR2 YSYEKL. The length of the CDR3 is 17 residues. The CDR3 sequence: CASSQDRGTGWNSPLHF. CDR3 coding DNA: TGCGCCAGCAGCCAAGATAGAGGGACAGGTTGGAATTCACCCCTCCACTTT.

The chain has TRBV20-1 and TRBJ1-6; D call uncertain. This CDR3 has 13 residues. Germline loops: CDR1 DFQATT, CDR2 SNEGSKA (reference sequence). V was shortened by 3 bases and J by 7 bases, with 10 bases between the two germline ends. In DNA, the CDR3 is TGCAGTGCTAGTAGGGCAGAAAATTCACCCCTCCACTTT. Its translation: CSASRAENSPLHF.

The chain employs TRBV7-8 and TRBJ2-7, with 8 nucleotides matching TRBD2. This CDR3 is 13 amino acids long. CDR1 is SGHVS, CDR2 FQNEAQ, per germline. The junction had 6 bases not matched to a gene; V was cut back by 6 bases and J by 5 bases. The CDR3 sequence is CASRPGGVHEQYV. The CDR3 DNA is TGTGCCAGCAGGCCCGGGGGGGTCCACGAGCAGTACGTC.